The present T cell receptor beta chain was sequenced within a study of blood T cell repertoires in COVID-19 (dated by TCRdb to about 2020). Looking at the study overall: Collaborator samples came from the United States, Italy and Spain and covered acute and convalescent phases of COVID-19. HLA class I and class II types, where available, came from metadata supplied by the sample provider rather than from assay-based typing. The dataset comprised deeply sampled blood TCRbeta repertoires from subjects exposed to, actively infected with, or recovered from COVID-19. Samples were obtained from the ongoing ImmuneRACE study (first 160 participants) and from about 1,300 subjects provided by 6 global collaborators. The material from the prospective study consisted of cDNA or gDNA derived from T cells, B-cell-depleted T cells, or PBMCs. Sample metadata almost always included a de-identified subject ID, COVID-19 status, age in years and sex. A freely available public database, intended as a resource for researchers studying the immune response to SARS-CoV-2, is where the repertoires were released.

TCRbeta CDR3 regions were amplified from genomic DNA using the immunoSEQ Assay, a bias-controlled multiplex PCR. Concerning the study's data processing: Nucleated cell counts per sample were estimated from amplification of reference gene primers within the assay. Sequence reads were collapsed and filtered to measure the absolute abundance of every unique TCRbeta CDR3 rearrangement. For each sample, productive Simpson clonality was calculated by taking the square root of Simpson's diversity index across productive rearrangements. Sourced from immuneACCESS, this table was stored by TCRdb with only in-frame sequences that have V and J called. A share of the clones is absent; for the studies checked, an unresolved V gene accounts for under half, and the remainder has no known explanation. D and trimming were read from the DNA, whereas the V and J calls and clone size are those reported in that table. In all, the sample holds about 310,000 clones, and roughly 89% of those were seen once. The leading ten clones occupy approximately 4.5% of the sample.

In the prospective study, participants were about 18 to 95 years old, resided in about two dozen geographic areas of the United States, and were enrolled through a virtual design. To assign participants to cohorts, the prospective study relied on clinical history that participants themselves reported in a screening survey and a study questionnaire. In the prospective study, mobile phlebotomists collected whole blood, serum and a nasopharyngeal or oropharyngeal swab from each participant. Over a roughly two-month period, participants in the prospective study had the option of providing additional blood draws and questionnaires. Blood samples from the prospective study were shipped frozen or at room temperature prior to DNA extraction. According to the germline V gene, CDR1 reads SGHVS and CDR2 reads FQNEAQ. From cysteine to phenylalanine, the CDR3 is 15 amino acids long. Kept here is only the CDR3 DNA, which spans 45 bases and is read in frame from base 1. The V end gives up 1 base and the J end 6 bases, leaving 4 bases in the junction not matched to a gene.

Results and caveats for the whole study, not just this receptor: How much clinical and demographic metadata was included differed by source and by participant, and the metadata was provided uncurated.

Points on this clone: Its antigen is unknown. One base away there is no much larger clone; base qualities are not given.

Sequenced: PBMCs or T cells enriched from blood (not recorded which). This sequence uses TRBV7-8 and TRBJ1-5, and TRBD1 matches 9 of the central bases. The clonotype comes from a woman aged 18-29 years with acute COVID-19. The sequence in DNA is TGTGCCAGCAGCTTAGACCGGACAGGGGTTCAGCCCCAGCATTTT. Translated, it gives CASSLDRTGVQPQHF.